This T cell receptor (beta chain) was observed in a study of blood T cell repertoires in COVID-19. As for the study in general: PBMCs, B-cell-depleted T cells, or T cells were the source of the cDNA or gDNA that made up the material.

In the original processing: Amplification of reference gene primers was used by the study to estimate nucleated cell counts. Produced via immunoSEQ multiplex PCR; TCRdb's table is partial and in-frame only. The DNA gave D and trimming, while V, J and clone size come from that table. The profile shows approximately 260,000 clones, about 80% of them singletons. Germline assignment: CDR1 SGHTA and CDR2 FQGTGA. The CDR3 loop spans 13 amino acids. The V and J ends lost 4 bases and 1 base respectively, with 7 bases between them. Cohort 3 donors counted as recovered after two negative PCRs, clearance, or resolved symptoms.

The chain employs TRBV7-3 and TRBJ1-1; D perhaps matches TRBD1 (6 bases). The sequence came from a man over 45 who had recovered from COVID-19. Sequenced material: PBMCs or T cells enriched from blood (not recorded which). This CDR3 reads CASSSTGNTEAFF. DNA for the CDR3: TGTGCCAGCAGCTCGACAGGGAACACTGAAGCTTTCTTT.